The rows below give T cell receptor beta chains drawn from one sample of a study of cytomegalovirus exposure and HLA in healthy donors. TCRdb's copy holds only in-frame clones and misses some; the assay was immunoSEQ multiplex PCR. The sample has some 91,000 clones, about nine tenths seen once. Sequencing was carried out using PBMCs. The source of these receptors is a man aged 25 to 40 in good health and CMV-seropositive. Each CDR3 is given with its conserved first and last residue. D genes are given only for firm matches. Only part of the rows carry a size: once, few, many, or a class if the clone is expanded.

V	size	D	J	CDR3	DNA
TRBV19	.	.	TRBJ2-1	CASTDPDRLLNEQFF	TGTGCCAGCACGGACCCAGACAGACTGCTCAATGAGCAGTTCTTC
TRBV30	.	TRBD1	TRBJ1-2	CAWRRGLLYGYTF	TGTGCCTGGAGAAGGGGGCTACTCTATGGCTACACCTTC
TRBV6-1	.	.	TRBJ1-4	CASTEGVGWEKLFF	TGTGCCAGCACCGAAGGGGTAGGATGGGAAAAACTGTTTTTT
TRBV7-8	once	.	TRBJ2-2	CASSLGGQDSTGELFF	TGTGCCAGCAGCTTAGGAGGACAAGATTCCACCGGGGAGCTGTTTTTT
TRBV6-5	.	TRBD2	TRBJ2-7	CASRQAGENYEQYF	TGTGCCAGCAGGCAAGCGGGAGAAAACTACGAGCAGTACTTC
TRBV18	.	TRBD2	TRBJ2-7	CASSPGGGAGGAYEQYF	TGTGCCAGCTCACCCGGCGGGGGGGCAGGGGGAGCCTACGAGCAGTACTTC
TRBV7-8	.	TRBD2	TRBJ2-7	CASSLVSGRNHYEQYF	TGTGCCAGCAGCTTAGTTAGCGGGAGGAATCACTACGAGCAGTACTTC
TRBV7-8	.	.	TRBJ2-6	CASSFGSSGANVLTF	TGTGCCAGCAGCTTTGGGAGCTCTGGGGCCAACGTCCTGACTTTC
TRBV19	.	.	TRBJ1-1	CASTSDGRNAEAFF	TGTGCCAGTACCTCCGATGGGAGGAACGCTGAAGCTTTCTTT
TRBV2	.	TRBD2	TRBJ2-5	CASSEALGGRGETQYF	TGTGCCAGCAGTGAAGCGCTGGGCGGGAGAGGGGAGACCCAGTACTTC
TRBV5-1	.	TRBD1	TRBJ2-2	CASSLIPSGQGNTGELFF	TGCGCCAGCAGTTTGATCCCGTCGGGACAGGGCAACACCGGGGAGCTGTTTTTT
TRBV4-1	.	.	TRBJ2-7	CASSRVSSYEQYF	TGCGCCAGCAGCCGCGTCAGTAGCTACGAGCAGTACTTC
TRBV4-1	.	TRBD2	TRBJ2-7	CASSQVEDPSGIYEQYF	TGCGCCAGCAGCCAAGTGGAGGACCCCAGCGGGATTTACGAGCAGTACTTC
TRBV27	.	.	TRBJ1-2	CASSLLGQPEGYTF	TGTGCCAGCAGTTTGCTAGGACAGCCGGAGGGCTACACCTTC
TRBV30	few	TRBD2	TRBJ2-1	CACSFSGGPSYNEQFF	TGTGCCTGCTCCTTTTCGGGGGGGCCCTCCTACAATGAGCAGTTCTTC
TRBV2	.	TRBD1	TRBJ1-5	CASRGGNSNQPQHF	TGTGCCAGCAGAGGGGGCAATAGCAATCAGCCCCAGCATTTT
TRBV9	few	.	TRBJ1-2	CASRKDPRTETYGYTF	TGTGCCAGCAGGAAGGACCCGCGGACAGAGACCTATGGCTACACCTTC
TRBV6-7	.	TRBD2	TRBJ2-3	CASSPNAGSGRFSSTDTQYF	TGTGCCAGCAGCCCCAACGCGGGCAGCGGGAGGTTCTCTAGCACAGATACGCAGTATTTT
TRBV4-1	.	.	TRBJ2-1	CASSQDRGSSYNEQFF	TGCGCCAGCAGCCAAGATCGGGGTAGCTCCTACAATGAGCAGTTCTTC
TRBV2	once	TRBD2	TRBJ2-7	CASSQGLHEQYF	TGTGCCAGCAGTCAGGGACTACACGAGCAGTACTTC
TRBV10-1	once	.	TRBJ2-1	CASSVYGGGYNEQFF	TGCGCCAGCAGTGTGTATGGGGGCGGATACAATGAGCAGTTCTTC
TRBV27	once	.	TRBJ1-1	CASSLSLNTEAFF	TGTGCCAGCAGTTTATCCTTGAACACTGAAGCTTTCTTT
TRBV7-2	.	TRBD1	TRBJ2-7	CASSFDRASSYEQYF	TGTGCCAGCAGCTTTGACAGGGCCTCCTCCTACGAGCAGTACTTC
TRBV7-6	.	.	TRBJ2-5	CASSFGAQEWETQYF	TGTGCCAGCAGCTTTGGCGCCCAGGAATGGGAGACCCAGTACTTC
TRBV28	.	.	TRBJ2-7	CASRGAGTYEQYF	TGTGCCAGCAGAGGGGCTGGGACCTACGAGCAGTACTTC
TRBV27	.	TRBD2	TRBJ2-3	CVSSLLGLAGGNTDTQYF	TGTGTCAGCAGCCTTCTGGGACTAGCGGGGGGAAACACAGATACGCAGTATTTT
TRBV27	.	.	TRBJ2-3	CASRRRTSDTQYF	TGTGCCAGCAGGCGGAGGACCTCAGATACGCAGTATTTT
TRBV19	once	TRBD1	TRBJ1-1	CASSIDRGLSEAFF	TGTGCCAGTAGCATAGACAGGGGGCTCTCTGAAGCTTTCTTT
TRBV19	.	TRBD1	TRBJ2-7	CASTPGQGPYEQYF	TGTGCCAGTACCCCGGGACAGGGTCCCTACGAGCAGTACTTC
TRBV5-1	.	.	TRBJ2-3	CASRVRGGPDTQYF	TGCGCCAGCAGAGTTAGGGGAGGCCCAGATACGCAGTATTTT
TRBV28	.	TRBD2	TRBJ2-5	CASLTSGTRETQYF	TGTGCCAGCTTGACTAGCGGGACGCGGGAGACCCAGTACTTC
TRBV2	.	TRBD2	TRBJ2-1	CASRPSGRAINEQFF	TGTGCCAGCAGACCTAGCGGGAGGGCCATAAATGAGCAGTTCTTC
TRBV29-1	.	TRBD1	TRBJ2-7	CSALTGVGEQYF	TGCAGCGCACTGACAGGGGTGGGCGAGCAGTACTTC
TRBV6-5	.	.	TRBJ1-2	CASSYDSQNYGYTF	TGTGCCAGCAGTTACGACAGCCAGAACTATGGCTACACCTTC
TRBV6-6	.	.	TRBJ1-3	CASSYSRISSGNTIYF	TGTGCCAGCAGTTACTCCAGGATTAGCTCTGGAAACACCATATATTTT
TRBV4-2	once	.	TRBJ2-5	CASSPEGPREETQYF	TGTGCCAGTAGCCCGGAAGGTCCGAGGGAAGAGACCCAGTACTTC
TRBV4-1	.	TRBD1	TRBJ2-1	CASSQDRQGTYEQFF	TGCGCCAGCAGCCAAGACCGACAGGGGACTTATGAGCAGTTCTTC
TRBV10-3	.	TRBD2	TRBJ2-3	CAISGGLAGGTDTQYF	TGTGCCATCAGTGGGGGACTAGCGGGAGGCACAGATACGCAGTATTTT
TRBV6-5	.	TRBD1	TRBJ2-7	CASSLTGAYEQYF	TGTGCCAGCAGCCTCACAGGGGCCTACGAGCAGTACTTC
TRBV5-1	few	.	TRBJ2-1	CASSLGSSEQFF	TGCGCCAGCAGCTTGGGTAGCAGTGAGCAGTTCTTC